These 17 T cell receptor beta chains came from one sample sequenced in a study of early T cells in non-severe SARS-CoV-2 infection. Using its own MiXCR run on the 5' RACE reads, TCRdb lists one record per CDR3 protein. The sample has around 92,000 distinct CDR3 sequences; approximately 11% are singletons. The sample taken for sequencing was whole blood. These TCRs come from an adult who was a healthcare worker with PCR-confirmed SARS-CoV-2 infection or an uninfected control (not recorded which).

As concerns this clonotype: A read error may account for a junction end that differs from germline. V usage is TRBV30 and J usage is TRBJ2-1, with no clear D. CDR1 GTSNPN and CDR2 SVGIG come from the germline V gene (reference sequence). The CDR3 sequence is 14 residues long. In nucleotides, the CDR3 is TGTGCCTATACTTTCAGGTCCTCCGACAATGAGCAGTTCTTC. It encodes CAYTFRSSDNEQFF.

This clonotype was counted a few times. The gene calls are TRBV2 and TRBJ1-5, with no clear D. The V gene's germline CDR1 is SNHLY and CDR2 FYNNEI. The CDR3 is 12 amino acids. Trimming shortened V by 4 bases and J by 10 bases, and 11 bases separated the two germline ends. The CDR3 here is CASSAPRSPQHF. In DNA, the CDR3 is TGTGCCAGCAGTGCCCCGAGGTCCCCCCAGCATTTT.

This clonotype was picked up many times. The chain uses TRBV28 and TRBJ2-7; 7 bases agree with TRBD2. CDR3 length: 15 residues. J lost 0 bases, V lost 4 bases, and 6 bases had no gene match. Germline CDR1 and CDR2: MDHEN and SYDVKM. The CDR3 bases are TGTGCCAGCAGTTCGCCGGGGGGACCCTCCTACGAGCAGTACTTC. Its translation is CASSSPGGPSYEQYF.

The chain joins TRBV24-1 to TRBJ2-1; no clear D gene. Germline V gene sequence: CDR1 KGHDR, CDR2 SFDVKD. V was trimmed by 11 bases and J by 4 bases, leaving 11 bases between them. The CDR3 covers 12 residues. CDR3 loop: CASGKGYNEQFF. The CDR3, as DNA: TGTGCCAGTGGTAAGGGTTACAATGAGCAGTTCTTC.

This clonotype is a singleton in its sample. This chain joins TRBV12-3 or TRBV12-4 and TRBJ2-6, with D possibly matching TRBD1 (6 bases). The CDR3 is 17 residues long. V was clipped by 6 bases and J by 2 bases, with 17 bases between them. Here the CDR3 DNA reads TGTGCCAGCAGCCCCGAACAGGGAATCCCTGGGGCCAACGTCCTGACTTTC. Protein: CASSPEQGIPGANVLTF.

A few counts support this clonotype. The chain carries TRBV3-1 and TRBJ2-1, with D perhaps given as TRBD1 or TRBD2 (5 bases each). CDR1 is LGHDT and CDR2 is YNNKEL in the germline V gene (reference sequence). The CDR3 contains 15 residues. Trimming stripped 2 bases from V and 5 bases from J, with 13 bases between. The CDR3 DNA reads TGTGCCAGCAGCCAAACCGACCGGGACCACAATGAGCAGTTCTTC. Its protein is CASSQTDRDHNEQFF.

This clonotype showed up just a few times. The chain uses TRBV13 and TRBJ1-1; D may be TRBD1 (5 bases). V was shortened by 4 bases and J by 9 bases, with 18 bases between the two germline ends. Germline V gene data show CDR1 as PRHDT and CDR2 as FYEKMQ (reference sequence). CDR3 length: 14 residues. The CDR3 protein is CASSSRRQIRKAFF. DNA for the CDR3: TGTGCCAGCAGCTCCCGACGACAGATAAGGAAAGCTTTCTTT.

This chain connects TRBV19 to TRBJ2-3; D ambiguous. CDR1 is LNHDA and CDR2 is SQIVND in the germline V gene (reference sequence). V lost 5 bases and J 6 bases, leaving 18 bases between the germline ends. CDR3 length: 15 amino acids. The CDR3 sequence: CASSLSAFKVDTQYF. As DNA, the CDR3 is TGTGCCAGTAGTCTTTCAGCTTTTAAGGTGGATACGCAGTATTTT.

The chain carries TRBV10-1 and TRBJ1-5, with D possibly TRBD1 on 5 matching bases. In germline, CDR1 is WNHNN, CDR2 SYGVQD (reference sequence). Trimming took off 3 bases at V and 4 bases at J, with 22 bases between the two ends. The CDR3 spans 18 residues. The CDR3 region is CASSEVGATGGGNQPQHF. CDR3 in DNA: TGCGCCAGCAGTGAAGTTGGGGCCACCGGAGGCGGTAATCAGCCCCAGCATTTT.

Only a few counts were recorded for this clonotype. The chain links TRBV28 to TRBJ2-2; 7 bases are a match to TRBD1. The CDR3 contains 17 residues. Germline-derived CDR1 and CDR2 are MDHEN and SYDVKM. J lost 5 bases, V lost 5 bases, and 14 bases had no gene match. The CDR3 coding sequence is TGTGCCAGCAGTGTCTACCGGGACAGCAGTCGGACCGGGGAGCTGTTTTTT. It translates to CASSVYRDSSRTGELFF.

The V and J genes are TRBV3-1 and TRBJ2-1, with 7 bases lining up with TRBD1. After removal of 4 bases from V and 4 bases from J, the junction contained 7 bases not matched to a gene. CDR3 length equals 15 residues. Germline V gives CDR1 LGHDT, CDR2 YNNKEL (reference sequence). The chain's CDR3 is CASSPGAGGYNEQFF. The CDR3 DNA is TGTGCCAGCAGCCCCGGGGCAGGGGGATACAATGAGCAGTTCTTC.

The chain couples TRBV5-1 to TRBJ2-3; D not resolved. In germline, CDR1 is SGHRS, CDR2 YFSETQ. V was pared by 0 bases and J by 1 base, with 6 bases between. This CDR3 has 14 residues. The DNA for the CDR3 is TGCGCCAGCAGCTTGGCACCCGGCACAGATACGCAGTATTTT. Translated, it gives CASSLAPGTDTQYF.

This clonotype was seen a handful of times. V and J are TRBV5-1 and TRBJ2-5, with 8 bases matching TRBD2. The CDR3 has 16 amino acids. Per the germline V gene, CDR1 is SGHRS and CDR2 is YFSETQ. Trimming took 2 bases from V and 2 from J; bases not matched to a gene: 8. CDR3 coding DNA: TGCGCCAGCAGCTTACAAGCGGGGGACCCTCAAGAGACCCAGTACTTC. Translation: CASSLQAGDPQETQYF.

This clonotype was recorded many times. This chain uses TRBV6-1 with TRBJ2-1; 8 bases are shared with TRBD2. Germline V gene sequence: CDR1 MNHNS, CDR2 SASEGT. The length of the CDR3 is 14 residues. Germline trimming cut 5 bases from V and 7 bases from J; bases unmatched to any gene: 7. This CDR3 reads CASSSSGSINEQFF. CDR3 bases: TGTGCCAGCAGTTCTAGCGGGTCCATAAATGAGCAGTTCTTC.

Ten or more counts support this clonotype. As DNA, the CDR3 is TGTGCCAGCAGCCAGGGAGGAGGGTATGAGCAGTTCTTC. This codes for CASSQGGGYEQFF. V and J are TRBV7-6 and TRBJ2-1; tentatively, D is TRBD2 (6 bases). Trimming cost V 5 bases and J 8 bases, with 13 bases left between them. Germline CDR1 reads SGHVS; CDR2 reads FNYEAQ. The CDR3 loop spans 13 amino acids.

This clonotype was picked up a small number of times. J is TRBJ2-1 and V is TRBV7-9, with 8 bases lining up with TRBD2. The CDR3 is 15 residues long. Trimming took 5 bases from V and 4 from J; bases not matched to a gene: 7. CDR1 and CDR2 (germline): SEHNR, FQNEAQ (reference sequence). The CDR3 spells CASSITSGAYNEQFF. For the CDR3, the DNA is TGTGCCAGCAGCATCACTAGCGGAGCATACAATGAGCAGTTCTTC.

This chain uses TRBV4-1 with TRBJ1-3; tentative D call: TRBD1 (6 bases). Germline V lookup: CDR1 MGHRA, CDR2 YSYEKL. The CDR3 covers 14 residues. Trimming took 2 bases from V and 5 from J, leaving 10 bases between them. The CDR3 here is CASSQRTERNTIYF. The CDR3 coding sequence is TGCGCCAGCAGCCAACGGACAGAAAGAAACACCATATATTTT.